The entry below gives a single T cell receptor beta chain sequence along with its context. This specimen belongs to a study of T cells in Graves' hyperthyroidism and ophthalmopathy. The CDR3 regions of TCR beta were amplified from RNA transcripts. Initially, a first-round RT-PCR of the TCR CDR3 employed the HTBI primer set. TCRdb re-analysed the multiplex PCR reads in MiXCR, keeping a single row per CDR3 protein. The sample shows approximately 100,000 distinct CDR3 sequences, roughly 50% of them seen only once. V was cut by 2 bases and J by 4 bases, with 7 bases left in between. Germline V gene sequence: CDR1 SNHLY, CDR2 FYNNEI. This CDR3 comprises 13 residues.

The sequenced material came from blood. This TCR was sampled from a man aged 40-49 years with Graves' hyperthyroidism. The chain combines TRBV2 with TRBJ2-3; tentative D call: TRBD2 (5 bases). CDR3 region: CASSERRADTQYF. DNA for the CDR3: TGTGCCAGCAGTGAACGGCGGGCAGATACGCAGTATTTT.